This entry features one TCR beta chain sequence. The antigen remains unidentified. The sample comes from a study of cytomegalovirus exposure and HLA in healthy donors. PCR used 60 Vbeta primers and 13 Jbeta primers. TCRdb's copy holds only in-frame clones and misses some; the assay was immunoSEQ multiplex PCR. The sample holds more than 85,000 clones, 70% to 75% seen once. The V gene's germline CDR1 is MDHEN and CDR2 SYDVKM. This CDR3 has 13 residues. Trimming shortened V by 6 bases and J by 4 bases, and 12 bases separated the two germline ends. Study-wide findings and caveats: Differences between HLA loci emerged in a later analysis of TCR association rates, with DRB1 most and HLA-C fewest. Rarity held for most TCR sequences, but there were some public TCRs that occurred in many donors. In a later analysis, several top co-occurrence clusters appeared linked to parvovirus B19, influenza, CMV and Epstein-Barr virus.

This receptor was taken from a man aged 35 to 55 in good health and CMV-seronegative. Sequencing used PBMCs. The chain recombines TRBV28 with TRBJ1-1; the D is unclear. This CDR3 reads CASRPEWSTEAFF. DNA of the CDR3: TGTGCCAGCAGACCGGAGTGGAGCACTGAAGCTTTCTTT.